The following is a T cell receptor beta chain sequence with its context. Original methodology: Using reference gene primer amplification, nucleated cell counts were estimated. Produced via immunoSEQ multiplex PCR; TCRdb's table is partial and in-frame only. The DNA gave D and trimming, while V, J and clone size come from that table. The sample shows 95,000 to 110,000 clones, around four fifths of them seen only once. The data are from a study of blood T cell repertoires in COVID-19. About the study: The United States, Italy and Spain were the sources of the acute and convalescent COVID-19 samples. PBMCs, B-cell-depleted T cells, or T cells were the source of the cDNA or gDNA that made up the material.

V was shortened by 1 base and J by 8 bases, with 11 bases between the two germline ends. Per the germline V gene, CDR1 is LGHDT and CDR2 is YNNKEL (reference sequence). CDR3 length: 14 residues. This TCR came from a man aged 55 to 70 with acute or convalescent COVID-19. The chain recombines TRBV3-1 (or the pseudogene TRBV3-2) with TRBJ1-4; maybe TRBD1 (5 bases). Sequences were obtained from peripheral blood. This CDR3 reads CASSQAGTWEKLFF. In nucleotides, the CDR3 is TGTGCCAGCAGCCAAGCTGGGACTTGGGAAAAACTGTTTTTT.